This T cell receptor (beta chain) was found in a study of cytotoxic CD8 clonotypes in ibrutinib-treated CLL. Turning to the study itself: The study recorded mean values of approximately 260,000 productive templates and 100,000 or so productive rearrangements per sample.

Some clones are missing from TCRdb's copy, which holds only in-frame ones; the method was immunoSEQ multiplex PCR. The sample has about 200,000 clones; roughly 79% are singletons. Germline V gene sequence: CDR1 SNHLY, CDR2 FYNNEI. Between the trimmed V and J ends, which lost 6 bases and 0 bases, there was a span of 12 bases. The CDR3 is made up of 15 amino acids. The TCR comes from a human donor with chronic lymphocytic leukemia. The chain joins TRBV2 to TRBJ1-5; perhaps TRBD1 as D (6 bases). The source was PBMCs, collected after 12 months of ibrutinib treatment. The CDR3: CASSGTNPSNQPQHF. CDR3 bases: TGTGCCAGCAGCGGGACAAACCCTAGCAATCAGCCCCAGCATTTT. The variable domain in full, completed from reference TRBV2 and TRBJ1-5, reads EPEVTQTPSHQVTQMGQEVILRCVPISNHLYFYWYRQILGQKVEFLVSFYNNEISEKSEIFDDQFSVERPDGSNFTLKIRSTKLEDSAMYFCASSGTNPSNQPQHFGDGTRLSIL.